The subject of this entry is one T cell receptor (beta chain). The sample originates from a study of technical replicates of blood from a few donors. This CDR3 is built from 15 residues. CDR1 WNHNN and CDR2 SYGVQD come from the germline V gene (reference sequence). V shed 1 base, J shed 7 bases, and the junction held 4 bases outside the gene matches. Using immunoSEQ multiplex PCR, the repertoire was profiled, and TCRdb retains in-frame clones only, with some absent. The profile shows approximately 84,000 clones, 95% to 98% of them singletons. The sequencing input was T cells isolated from PBMCs. This rearrangement joins TRBV10-1 to TRBJ2-1; TRBD2 aligns across 10 bases. This TCR was sampled from a human donor in good health. CDR3 sequence: CASSEFSGRANEQFF. The CDR3 nucleotides read TGCGCCAGCAGTGAGTTCAGCGGGAGGGCGAATGAGCAGTTCTTC.